The 11 T cell receptor beta chains listed next were all sequenced from one sample in a study of blood T cell repertoires in COVID-19. The assay was immunoSEQ multiplex PCR, and TCRdb's table has in-frame clones only and misses some. The sample includes 350,000 to 450,000 clones, roughly nine tenths of them seen just once. The sample comprised PBMCs or T cells enriched from blood (not recorded which). These receptors all stem from a man aged 25-45 years who had recovered from COVID-19.

V is TRBV7-8 and J is TRBJ2-7, with TRBD2 as a possible D gene (6 bases). Germline loops: CDR1 SGHVS, CDR2 FQNEAQ. This CDR3 has 15 amino acids. Trimming shortened V by 5 bases and J by 1 base, and 15 bases separated the two germline ends. CDR3 loop: CASSPLTGASYEQYF. For the CDR3, the DNA is TGTGCCAGCAGCCCATTGACGGGAGCGTCCTACGAGCAGTACTTC. The variable domain in full, completed from reference TRBV7-8 and TRBJ2-7, reads GAGVSQSPRYKVAKRGQDVALRCDPISGHVSLFWYQQALGQGPEFLTYFQNEAQLDKSGLPSDRFFAERPEGSVSTLKIQRTQQEDSAVYLCASSPLTGASYEQYFGPGTRLTVT.

DNA for the CDR3: TGTGCCAGCCTATTAAATAGCCTAACTAACTATGGCTACACCTTC. Its protein product is CASLLNSLTNYGYTF. The rearrangement joins TRBV2 to TRBJ1-2; no firm D call. V shed 8 bases and J shed 0 bases, with 16 bases lying between them. Germline lookup yields CDR1 SNHLY and CDR2 FYNNEI. The CDR3 runs to 15 residues.

The rearrangement uses TRBV5-1 and TRBJ2-3; TRBD1 agrees at 11 bases. Trimming removed 4 bases from V and 5 bases from J; junction bases left unmatched: 3. The CDR3 contains 14 residues. Germline assignment: CDR1 SGHRS and CDR2 YFSETQ. The CDR3 DNA is TGCGCCAGCAGCCCGGGACAGGGGGAAGATACGCAGTATTTT. Its translation is CASSPGQGEDTQYF.

The chain carries TRBV27 and TRBJ1-2; TRBD1 matches at 10 bases. Per the germline V gene, CDR1 is MNHEY and CDR2 is SMNVEV (reference sequence). J was trimmed by 5 bases and V by 2 bases; bases with no gene match: 8. The CDR3 spans 16 residues. CDR3 coding DNA: TGTGCCAGCAGTTTACTGGGGACAGGGGCCCATTATGGCTACACCTTC. It encodes CASSLLGTGAHYGYTF.

The CDR3 DNA reads TGTGCCAGCAGTTCCCCCCCACGGAGACAGGGAAGGGGTACTGAAGCTTTCTTT. The encoded protein is CASSSPPRRQGRGTEAFF. The chain couples TRBV27 to TRBJ1-1; 7 bases match TRBD1. The CDR3 consists of 18 residues. Trimming removed 4 bases from V and 5 bases from J; junction bases left unmatched: 19. Per germline, CDR1 MNHEY and CDR2 SMNVEV (reference sequence).

The CDR3: CSVWRKAAGFF. CDR3 coding DNA: TGCAGCGTTTGGAGGAAGGCAGCCGGCTTCTTT. This chain connects TRBV29-1 to TRBJ1-1, with D uncertain. The V gene lost 5 bases and the J gene lost 14 bases, with 18 bases spanning the gap. The V gene's germline CDR1 is SQVTM and CDR2 ANQGSEA. This CDR3 is 11 amino acids long.

The J gene is TRBJ2-5, the V gene TRBV20-1; 7 nucleotides agree with TRBD2. The CDR3 runs to 13 residues. Germline V gene sequence: CDR1 DFQATT, CDR2 SNEGSKA (reference sequence). V lost 3 bases and J lost 5; bases outside the gene matches: 6. The CDR3 loop reads CSASGGRGETQYF. The CDR3 bases are TGCAGTGCTAGTGGCGGGAGAGGGGAGACCCAGTACTTC.

The chain carries TRBV28 and TRBJ2-3, with 8 bases that match TRBD1. The V gene end was trimmed by 4 bases and the J gene end by 7 bases; junction bases not matched to a gene: 4. Germline lookup yields CDR1 MDHEN and CDR2 SYDVKM. The CDR3 length is 13 residues. CDR3 loop: CASSSGGAYTQYF. The CDR3 DNA is TGTGCCAGCAGTTCAGGGGGCGCTTATACGCAGTATTTT.

This clone was seen only a few times. The chain combines TRBV7-9 with TRBJ1-1; D is undetermined. Trimming took 1 base from V and 6 from J, leaving 9 bases between them. Germline CDR1 SEHNR, CDR2 FQNEAQ (reference sequence). The CDR3 is 13 residues long. This chain's CDR3 is CASSLDSHPEAFF. DNA for the CDR3: TGTGCCAGCAGCTTAGACAGTCACCCTGAAGCTTTCTTT.

This clone was observed once. The CDR3: CASFPGLAESYNEQFF. For the CDR3, the DNA is TGTGCCAGCTTCCCCGGACTAGCGGAATCCTACAATGAGCAGTTCTTC. V usage is TRBV9 and J usage is TRBJ2-1, with 10 bases aligning to TRBD2. The CDR3 is made up of 16 amino acids. Germline trimming cut 7 bases from V and 1 base from J; bases unmatched to any gene: 8. Germline-derived CDR1 and CDR2 are SGDLS and YYNGEE.

The V gene is TRBV6-5, the J gene TRBJ2-7; D possibly corresponds to TRBD1 (6 bases). The CDR3 is made up of 12 amino acids. Germline assignment: CDR1 MNHEY and CDR2 SVGAGI. V gave up 4 bases and J gave up 5 bases, with 9 bases separating them. The CDR3: CASSFNRDEQYF. The CDR3 coding sequence is TGTGCCAGCAGTTTCAACAGGGACGAGCAGTACTTC.